These 28 T cell receptor beta chains were sequenced from one sample in a study of shared clonotypes between healthy human individuals. Sequencing was performed with immunoSEQ multiplex PCR; in TCRdb, only in-frame clones are kept and a portion is missing. The repertoire consists of 470,000 or so clones, with around 73% occurring once and the leading ten covering more than 10%. Sequences were obtained from PBMCs. The source of these receptors is a woman aged 35 to 49 in good health. Some clones in this sample may be carry-over from other donors' samples.

With respect to this clone: Distinct nucleotide sequences in the sample also encode this CDR3. The chain combines TRBV18 with TRBJ2-3; D is unclear. V was trimmed by 0 bases and J by 4 bases, leaving 2 bases between them. The CDR3 spans 12 residues. The germline gives CDR1 KGHSH, CDR2 LQKENI. CDR3: CASSPPADTQYF. The CDR3 bases are TGTGCCAGCTCACCACCTGCAGATACGCAGTATTTT.

The V call is TRBV29-1, the J call TRBJ2-3; 8 bases line up with TRBD2. Looked up from germline, CDR1 is SQVTM and CDR2 is ANQGSEA. Trimming removed 4 bases from V and 6 bases from J; junction bases left unmatched: 6. The CDR3 has 13 residues. The CDR3 DNA sequence: TGCAGCGTTGCCCGGCGGGAGGCGGATACGCAGTATTTT. Amino acids: CSVARREADTQYF.

This clone was observed a single time. The chain combines TRBV2 with TRBJ1-5; tentatively, D is TRBD1 (6 bases). Germline CDR1 reads SNHLY; CDR2 reads FYNNEI. The CDR3 extends over 17 amino acids. Trimming shortened V by 0 bases and J by 2 bases, and 14 bases separated the two germline ends. For the CDR3, the DNA is TGTGCCAGCAGTGAAGCGCGGACGGCAGGGGGCAATCAGCCCCAGCATTTT. Amino acid sequence: CASSEARTAGGNQPQHF.

V usage is TRBV15 and J usage is TRBJ1-1; 7 nucleotides agree with TRBD1. Germline CDR1 is LNHNV and CDR2 is YYDKDF (reference sequence). The CDR3 is 16 residues long. The V gene end was trimmed by 5 bases and the J gene end by 1 base; junction bases not matched to a gene: 10. The CDR3: CATSSHGDSQNTEAFF. For the CDR3, the DNA is TGTGCCACCAGCTCACACGGGGACAGTCAGAACACTGAAGCTTTCTTT. The full variable domain, completed using reference TRBV15 and TRBJ1-1, is DAMVIQNPRYQVTQFGKPVTLSCSQTLNHNVMYWYQQKSSQAPKLLFHYYDKDFNNEADTPDNFQSRRPNTSFCFLDIRSPGLGDTAMYLCATSSHGDSQNTEAFFGQGTRLTVV.

The V and J genes are TRBV5-4 and TRBJ2-1, with TRBD2 matching over 11 bases. Germline V CDR1 and CDR2: SGHNT, YYREEE (reference sequence). With V trimmed by 5 bases and J by 5 bases, 6 bases remained unmatched. The CDR3 is 15 residues long. CDR3: CASRDGTSGNNEQFF. CDR3 in DNA: TGTGCCAGCAGGGACGGGACTAGCGGTAACAATGAGCAGTTCTTC.

The rearrangement links TRBV7-9 to TRBJ1-5; D might be TRBD1 (6 bases). Trimming left V 11 bases short and J 6 bases short, with 17 bases between. Germline-derived CDR1 and CDR2 are SEHNR and FQNEAQ (reference sequence). The length of the CDR3 is 13 residues. As DNA, the CDR3 is TGTGCCGTGGCGTCGGGGGGCAGTCAGCCCCAGCATTTT. This codes for CAVASGGSQPQHF.

This clone has a count of ten or more. The chain links TRBV5-1 to TRBJ1-2, with a possible D match to TRBD1 (5 bases). The V gene lost 0 bases and the J gene lost 6 bases, with 15 bases spanning the gap. The CDR3 spans 15 residues. CDR1 is SGHRS and CDR2 is YFSETQ in the germline V gene. The CDR3 DNA follows: TGCGCCAGCAGCTTGGGGCTAGGGGACCAGCATGGCTACACCTTC. Its protein is CASSLGLGDQHGYTF.

J is TRBJ1-6 and V is TRBV5-4; D perhaps matches TRBD1 (5 bases). The V gene's germline CDR1 is SGHNT and CDR2 YYREEE (reference sequence). The CDR3 runs 15 residues. Trimming removed 2 bases at V and 12 bases at J, with 18 bases between. The chain's CDR3 is CASSLDPGQGEPLHF. The CDR3 DNA sequence: TGTGCCAGCAGCTTAGACCCCGGCCAGGGTGAACCCCTCCACTTT.

This chain connects TRBV7-2 to TRBJ2-2, with D uncertain. Germline loops: CDR1 SGHTA, CDR2 FQGNSA. Trimming cost V 5 bases and J 10 bases, with 8 bases left between them. The length of the CDR3 is 11 residues. The CDR3 DNA sequence: TGTGCCAGCAGCCCCTTGGAGGAGCTGTTTTTT. Its translation: CASSPLEELFF.

J is TRBJ2-7 and V is TRBV27, with D tentatively TRBD2 (6 bases). Germline CDR1 is MNHEY and CDR2 is SMNVEV (reference sequence). CDR3 size: 13 residues. V was pared by 4 bases and J by 6 bases, with 13 bases between. The CDR3 spells CASSSRVGGEQYF. The DNA for the CDR3 is TGTGCCAGCAGTTCCAGGGTGGGGGGCGAGCAGTACTTC.

This clone was detected a few times. This rearrangement joins TRBV9 to TRBJ2-3, with D possibly being TRBD1 (6 bases). CDR1 SGDLS and CDR2 YYNGEE come from the germline V gene. CDR3 length: 16 residues. The V end lost 2 bases, the J end lost 2 bases, and 15 bases lay between the germline ends. CDR3 amino acids: CASSVSGQRSTDTQYF. In DNA, the CDR3 is TGTGCCAGCAGCGTTTCCGGACAGCGCTCCACAGATACGCAGTATTTT.

This clone was seen a handful of times. The chain has TRBV29-1 and TRBJ2-1; D gene unclear. Trimming cost V 2 bases and J 8 bases, with 4 bases left between them. The CDR3 is 10 amino acids. From germline, CDR1 is SQVTM and CDR2 ANQGSEA. CDR3 sequence: CSVENYEQFF. In DNA, the CDR3 is TGCAGCGTTGAAAATTATGAGCAGTTCTTC.

The chain's CDR3 is CASSFELGNTIYF. The DNA of the CDR3 is TGTGCCAGCAGCTTTGAGCTTGGAAACACCATATATTTT. The chain is built from TRBV11-2 and TRBJ1-3; D is uncertain. The V gene's germline CDR1 is SGHAT and CDR2 FQNNGV. The CDR3 runs 13 residues. Trimming removed 3 bases from V and 3 bases from J, with 6 bases in between.

Remarks on this clone: Since a much larger clone is just one base distant, this may be a read error. Different DNA sequences within this sample yield the same CDR3. V and J are TRBV28 and TRBJ2-1; possibly TRBD1 for D (5 bases). V dropped 7 bases and J dropped 7 bases, with 17 bases sitting between them. The CDR3 sequence is 14 residues long. Germline lookup yields CDR1 MDHEN and CDR2 SYDVKM. CDR3 coding DNA: TGTGCCAGCACCCAACAGGCTAATCCTAATGAGCAGTTCTTC. It encodes CASTQQANPNEQFF.

The J gene is TRBJ2-2, the V gene TRBV11-3, with D hard to call. Trimming pared 5 bases from V and 4 bases from J, leaving 8 bases between. CDR1 is SGHNT and CDR2 is YENEEA in the germline V gene. CDR3 size: 13 residues. The CDR3 here is CASSDPSTGELFF. Here the CDR3 DNA reads TGTGCCAGCAGCGACCCGAGCACCGGGGAGCTGTTTTTT.

A single count supports this clone. The same CDR3 arises from other DNA sequences in this sample as well. The CDR3 region is CASSMGRSSYEQYF. CDR3 nucleotide sequence: TGTGCCAGTAGTATGGGCAGGAGCTCCTACGAGCAGTACTTC. The chain has TRBV19 and TRBJ2-7; no definite D call. The CDR3 length is 14 residues. Germline V gives CDR1 LNHDA, CDR2 SQIVND (reference sequence). V was shortened by 3 bases and J by 0 bases, with 9 bases between the two germline ends.

The genes are TRBV9 and TRBJ1-3; D uncertain. Germline V gives CDR1 SGDLS, CDR2 YYNGEE. This CDR3 has 15 amino acids. The V end was cut by 0 bases, the J end by 0 bases, with 7 bases between. The CDR3 here is CASSVGPLSGNTIYF. As DNA, the CDR3 is TGTGCCAGCAGCGTAGGACCGCTCTCTGGAAACACCATATATTTT. Variable domain in full (rest from reference TRBV9 and TRBJ1-3): DSGVTQTPKHLITATGQRVTLRCSPRSGDLSVYWYQQSLDQGLQFLIQYYNGEERAKGNILERFSAQQFPDLHSELNLSSLELGDSALYFCASSVGPLSGNTIYFGEGSWLTVV.

The rearrangement joins TRBV6-5 to TRBJ2-7; maybe TRBD2 (5 bases). Germline CDR1 reads MNHEY; CDR2 reads SVGAGI. The germline V and J ends were trimmed by 2 bases and 4 bases, with 12 bases remaining between them. This CDR3 is 14 amino acids long. CDR3 in amino acids: CASSYGLAIYEQYF. The CDR3 coding sequence is TGTGCCAGCAGTTACGGGTTAGCGATATACGAGCAGTACTTC.

With regard to this clone: The same CDR3 is also encoded by other DNA sequences in this sample. This chain connects TRBV5-1 to TRBJ1-3; D is ambiguous. The CDR3 is 13 amino acids. With 0 bases removed from V and 0 bases from J, the gap between germline ends came to 1 base. In germline, CDR1 is SGHRS, CDR2 YFSETQ. CDR3 nucleotide sequence: TGCGCCAGCAGCTTGGGCTCTGGAAACACCATATATTTT. Translating gives CASSLGSGNTIYF.

This clone came up a few times. The chain uses TRBV4-2 and TRBJ1-2, with D unclear. With 0 bases removed from V and 6 bases from J, the gap between germline ends came to 11 bases. The CDR3 is 14 amino acids. Germline V CDR1 and CDR2: LGHNA, YNFKEQ. CDR3 residues: CASSQDAAFDGYTF. CDR3 DNA: TGTGCCAGCAGCCAAGATGCGGCGTTTGATGGCTACACCTTC.

This clone was detected ten times or more. This chain connects TRBV15 to TRBJ2-3; D is perhaps TRBD1 (5 bases). The germline CDR1 and CDR2 sequences are LNHNV and YYDKDF (reference sequence). The CDR3 spans 18 residues. V was pared by 0 bases and J by 0 bases, with 16 bases between. CDR3: CATSRDQGPTTSTDTQYF. The CDR3 coding sequence is TGTGCCACCAGCAGAGATCAGGGCCCGACAACCAGCACAGATACGCAGTATTTT.

The chain has TRBV7-7 and TRBJ2-3; 8 bases agree with TRBD2. Germline V gene lookup returns CDR1 SSHAT and CDR2 FNYEAQ (reference sequence). This CDR3 is built from 16 residues. The V gene end was trimmed by 5 bases and the J gene end by 0 bases; junction bases not matched to a gene: 7. For the CDR3, the DNA is TGTGCCAGCAGCCCCCTATCTAGCGGGAGCACAGATACGCAGTATTTT. Translation: CASSPLSSGSTDTQYF.

Here the CDR3 DNA reads TGTGCCAGCAGTTCTCGCGCGGGACAGGGGTACGAGCAGTACTTC. This gives the protein CASSSRAGQGYEQYF. The rearrangement links TRBV6-1 to TRBJ2-7, with TRBD1 identical over 10 bases. This CDR3 contains 15 residues. Germline trimming cut 5 bases from V and 4 bases from J; bases unmatched to any gene: 8. The germline CDR1 and CDR2 sequences are MNHNS and SASEGT.

This clone came up once. The chain carries TRBV6-1 and TRBJ2-7, with D unresolved. This CDR3 comprises 12 residues. The ends were cut back, 10 bases at V and 2 bases at J, with 12 bases in the middle. Germline V lookup: CDR1 MNHNS, CDR2 SASEGT. CDR3 nucleotide sequence: TGTGCCATTAACAGAGTCACCTACGAGCAGTACTTC. Translating gives CAINRVTYEQYF.

The chain links TRBV4-1 to TRBJ1-2, with D possibly TRBD1 on 5 matching bases. Germline-derived CDR1 and CDR2 are MGHRA and YSYEKL. The CDR3 totals 15 residues. V was trimmed by 0 bases and J by 2 bases, leaving 10 bases between them. The CDR3: CASSQDTGHNYGYTF. CDR3 sequence (DNA): TGCGCCAGCAGCCAAGATACCGGACACAACTATGGCTACACCTTC.

DNA of the CDR3: TGTGCCAGCAGTTTTACTTCCAACCCGAACCACGAGCAGTACTTC. Translation gives CASSFTSNPNHEQYF. The V and J genes are TRBV27 and TRBJ2-7; D call uncertain. CDR3 size: 15 residues. Germline assignment: CDR1 MNHEY and CDR2 SMNVEV (reference sequence). V lost 3 bases to trimming and J lost 5 bases, with 17 bases between them.

This chain joins TRBV28 and TRBJ1-4, with D possibly being TRBD1 (5 bases). This CDR3 is 18 amino acids long. Trimming shortened V by 2 bases and J by 2 bases, and 18 bases separated the two germline ends. Germline V gives CDR1 MDHEN, CDR2 SYDVKM. CDR3 amino acids: CASSLRPGLGLTNEKLFF. DNA for the CDR3: TGTGCCAGCAGTTTACGCCCAGGGTTAGGTTTGACTAATGAAAAACTGTTTTTT.

This rearrangement joins TRBV6-6 to TRBJ2-1; 7 positions agree with TRBD1. The CDR3 is made up of 10 amino acids. From germline, CDR1 is MNHNY and CDR2 SVGAGI (reference sequence). J gave up 12 bases and V 6 bases, and 2 bases lay outside the gene matches. CDR3 loop: CASRRDRQFF. The CDR3 nucleotides are TGTGCCAGCAGACGGGACAGGCAGTTCTTC.